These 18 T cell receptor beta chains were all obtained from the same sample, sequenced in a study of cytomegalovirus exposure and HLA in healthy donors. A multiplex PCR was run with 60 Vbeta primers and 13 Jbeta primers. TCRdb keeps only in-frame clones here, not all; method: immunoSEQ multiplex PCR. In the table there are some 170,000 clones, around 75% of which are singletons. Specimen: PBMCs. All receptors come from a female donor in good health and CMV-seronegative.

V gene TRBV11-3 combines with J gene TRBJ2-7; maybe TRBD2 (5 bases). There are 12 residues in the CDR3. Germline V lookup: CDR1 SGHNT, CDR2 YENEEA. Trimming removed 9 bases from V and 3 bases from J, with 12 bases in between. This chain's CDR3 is CASPRRGYEQYF. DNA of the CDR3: TGTGCCAGTCCAAGACGGGGCTACGAGCAGTACTTC. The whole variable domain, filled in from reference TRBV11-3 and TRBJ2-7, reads EAGVVQSPRYKIIEKKQPVAFWCNPISGHNTLYWYLQNLGQGPELLIRYENEEAVDDSQLPKDRFSAERLKGVDSTLKIQPAELGDSAVYLCASPRRGYEQYFGPGTRLTVT.

The CDR3 region has the DNA TGTGCCAGCAGCTTTGGACAGGGTTCTGGCTACACCTTC. As protein: CASSFGQGSGYTF. This chain connects TRBV11-2 to TRBJ1-2; 8 nucleotides agree with TRBD1. This CDR3 region has 13 residues. The trim removed 3 bases at V and 7 bases at J, leaving 4 bases unmatched. The germline V gene has CDR1 SGHAT and CDR2 FQNNGV. Drawing the rest from reference TRBV11-2 and TRBJ1-2, the complete variable domain is EAGVAQSPRYKIIEKRQSVAFWCNPISGHATLYWYQQILGQGPKLLIQFQNNGVVDDSQLPKDRFSAERLKGVDSTLKIQPAKLEDSAVYLCASSFGQGSGYTFGSGTRLTVV.

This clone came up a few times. This CDR3 reads CASSGRTGGLMNTEAFF. CDR3 bases: TGTGCCAGCAGCGGACGGACAGGGGGCCTTATGAACACTGAAGCTTTCTTT. The chain recombines TRBV2 with TRBJ1-1; TRBD1 matches 11 bases. J lost 0 bases, V lost 6 bases, and 9 bases had no gene match. The CDR3 sequence is 17 residues long. Germline CDR1 reads SNHLY; CDR2 reads FYNNEI.

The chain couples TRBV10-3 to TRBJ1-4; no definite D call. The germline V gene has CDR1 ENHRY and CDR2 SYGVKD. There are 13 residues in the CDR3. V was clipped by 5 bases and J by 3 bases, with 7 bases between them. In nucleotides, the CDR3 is TGTGCCATCAGTCCAGGCTCTAATGAAAAACTGTTTTTT. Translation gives CAISPGSNEKLFF.

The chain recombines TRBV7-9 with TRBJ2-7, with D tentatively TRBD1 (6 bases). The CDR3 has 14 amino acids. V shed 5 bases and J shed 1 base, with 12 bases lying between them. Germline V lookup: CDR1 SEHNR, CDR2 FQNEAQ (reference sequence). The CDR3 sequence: CASSLEGGSYEQYF. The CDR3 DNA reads TGTGCCAGCAGCCTAGAAGGGGGTTCCTACGAGCAGTACTTC. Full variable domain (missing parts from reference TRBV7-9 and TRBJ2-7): DTGVSQNPRHKITKRGQNVTFRCDPISEHNRLYWYRQTLGQGPEFLTYFQNEAQLEKSRLLSDRFSAERPKGSFSTLEIQRTEQGDSAMYLCASSLEGGSYEQYFGPGTRLTVT.

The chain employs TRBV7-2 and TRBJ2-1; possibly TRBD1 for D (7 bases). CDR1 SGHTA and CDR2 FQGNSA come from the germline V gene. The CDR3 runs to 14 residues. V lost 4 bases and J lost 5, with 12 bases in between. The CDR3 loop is CASSWAGGNNEQFF. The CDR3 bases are TGTGCCAGCAGCTGGGCAGGGGGGAACAATGAGCAGTTCTTC.

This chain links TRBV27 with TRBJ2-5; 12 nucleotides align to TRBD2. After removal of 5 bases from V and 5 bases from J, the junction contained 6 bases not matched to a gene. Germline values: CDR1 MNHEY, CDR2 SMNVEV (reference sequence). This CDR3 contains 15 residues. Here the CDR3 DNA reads TGTGCCAGCAGTCCGGGGACTAGCGGGCAGGAGACCCAGTACTTC. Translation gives CASSPGTSGQETQYF.

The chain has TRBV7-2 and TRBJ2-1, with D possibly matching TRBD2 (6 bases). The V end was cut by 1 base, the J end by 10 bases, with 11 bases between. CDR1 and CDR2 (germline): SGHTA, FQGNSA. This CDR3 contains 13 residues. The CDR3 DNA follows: TGTGCCAGCAGCTTAGAGCGGGCTGACGAGCAGTTCTTC. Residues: CASSLERADEQFF.

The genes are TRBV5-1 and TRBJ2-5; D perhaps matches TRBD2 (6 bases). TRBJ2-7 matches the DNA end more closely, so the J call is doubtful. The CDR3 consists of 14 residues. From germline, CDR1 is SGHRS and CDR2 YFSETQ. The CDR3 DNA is TGCGCCAGCAGCTTGGGCGGCGGGATTTACGAGCAGTACTTC. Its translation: CASSLGGGIYEQYF.

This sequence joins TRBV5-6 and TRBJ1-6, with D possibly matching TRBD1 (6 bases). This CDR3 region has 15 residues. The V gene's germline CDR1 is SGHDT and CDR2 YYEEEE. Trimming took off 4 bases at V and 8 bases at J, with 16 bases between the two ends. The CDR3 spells CASSLLDRIDSPLHF. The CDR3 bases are TGTGCCAGCAGCCTTCTAGACAGGATCGATTCACCCCTCCACTTT.

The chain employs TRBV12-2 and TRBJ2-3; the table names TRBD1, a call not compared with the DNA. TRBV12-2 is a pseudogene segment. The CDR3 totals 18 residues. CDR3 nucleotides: TGTGCAAGTCGCGTAGGGGGTCTATGGCCAGGGATCACAGATACGCAGTATTTT. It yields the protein CASRVGGLWPGITDTQYF.

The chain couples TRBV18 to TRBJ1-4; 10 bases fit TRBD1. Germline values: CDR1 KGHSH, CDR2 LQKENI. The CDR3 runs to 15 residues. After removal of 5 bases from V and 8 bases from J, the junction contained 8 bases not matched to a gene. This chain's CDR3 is CASSRTGGNFEKLFF. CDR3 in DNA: TGTGCCAGCTCAAGGACAGGGGGAAATTTCGAAAAACTGTTTTTT.

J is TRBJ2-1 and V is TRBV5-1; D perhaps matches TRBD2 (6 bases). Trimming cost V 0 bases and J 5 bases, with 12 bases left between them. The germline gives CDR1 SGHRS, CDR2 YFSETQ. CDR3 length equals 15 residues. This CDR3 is CASSLVLSGNNEQFF. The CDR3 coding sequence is TGCGCCAGCAGCTTGGTCCTTAGCGGAAACAATGAGCAGTTCTTC.

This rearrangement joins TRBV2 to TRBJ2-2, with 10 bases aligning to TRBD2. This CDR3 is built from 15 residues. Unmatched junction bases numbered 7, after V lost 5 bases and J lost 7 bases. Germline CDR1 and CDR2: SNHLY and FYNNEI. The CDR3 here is CASSPGLANFGELFF. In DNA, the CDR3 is TGTGCCAGCAGTCCGGGACTAGCGAACTTCGGGGAGCTGTTTTTT.

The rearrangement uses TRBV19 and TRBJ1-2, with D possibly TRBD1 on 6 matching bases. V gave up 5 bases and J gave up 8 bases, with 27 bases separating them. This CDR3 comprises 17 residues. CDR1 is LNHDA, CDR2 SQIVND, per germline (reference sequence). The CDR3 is CASSAGYIRGGAQGYTF. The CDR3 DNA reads TGTGCCAGTAGTGCAGGATATATCCGGGGGGGGGCGCAAGGCTACACCTTC. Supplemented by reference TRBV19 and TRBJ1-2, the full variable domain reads DGGITQSPKYLFRKEGQNVTLSCEQNLNHDAMYWYRQDPGQGLRLIYYSQIVNDFQKGDIAEGYSVSREKKESFPLTVTSAQKNPTAFYLCASSAGYIRGGAQGYTFGSGTRLTVV.

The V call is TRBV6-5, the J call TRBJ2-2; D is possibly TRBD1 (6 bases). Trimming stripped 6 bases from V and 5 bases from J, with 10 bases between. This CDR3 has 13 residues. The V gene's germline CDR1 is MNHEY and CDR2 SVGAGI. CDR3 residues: CASRQGWTGELFF. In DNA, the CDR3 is TGTGCCAGCAGGCAGGGGTGGACCGGGGAGCTGTTTTTT.

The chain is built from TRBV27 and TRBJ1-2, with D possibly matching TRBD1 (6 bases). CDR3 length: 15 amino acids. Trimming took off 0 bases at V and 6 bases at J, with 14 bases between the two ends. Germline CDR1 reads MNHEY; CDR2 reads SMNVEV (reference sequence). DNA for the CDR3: TGTGCCAGCAGTTTATCGAGGGGGTTGGGCAATGGCTACACCTTC. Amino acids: CASSLSRGLGNGYTF.

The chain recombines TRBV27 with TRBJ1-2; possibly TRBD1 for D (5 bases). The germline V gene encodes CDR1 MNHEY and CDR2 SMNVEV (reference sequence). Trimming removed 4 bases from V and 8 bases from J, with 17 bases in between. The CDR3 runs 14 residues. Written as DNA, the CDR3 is TGTGCCAGCAGTTCAAGGGCCACAGGTCGGGGCTACACCTTC. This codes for CASSSRATGRGYTF.